This T cell receptor beta chain was identified in a study of control samples from healthy donors and cancer patients. V dropped 5 bases and J dropped 3; count of bases not matched to a gene: 8. The germline V gene has CDR1 SGHTA and CDR2 FQGNSA. The CDR3 length is 16 residues. Profiling relied on immunoSEQ multiplex PCR, and the TCRdb table lists in-frame clones only, not all of them. The sample yields some 39,000 clones, around four fifths seen once. The sequence was obtained from a woman aged 60-75 years with lung cancer. The chain has TRBV7-2 and TRBJ2-5; 11 nucleotides line up with TRBD2. Sequencing was performed on PBMCs. The CDR3 DNA is TGTGCCAGCAGCCCGCAGGGACTAGCGGCAAAAGAGACCCAGTACTTC. The encoded protein is CASSPQGLAAKETQYF.